A selection of T cell receptor beta chains follows, all from one sample in a study of blood T cell repertoires in COVID-19. Repertoires were generated with immunoSEQ multiplex PCR, while TCRdb's copy carries only in-frame clones and drops some. The data hold around 370,000 clones, with 85% to 90% observed a single time. What was sequenced was PBMCs or T cells enriched from blood (not recorded which). Receptor source: a woman aged 18-29 years who had recovered from COVID-19. Both conserved end residues are part of each CDR3. A D gene is named only where the DNA matches it firmly. Some rows mark clone size as missing; the rest say once, few, many or name a class of expanded clone.

j_call d_call v_call clone_size cdr3_nt cdr3_aa
TRBJ2-1 TRBD2 TRBV20-1 - TGCAGTGCTAGTACGACTAGCGGGGAAGATGAGCAGTTCTTC CSASTTSGEDEQFF
TRBJ1-5 TRBD1 TRBV19 - TGTGCCAGTACCGGGACAGACCCCCAGCATTTT CASTGTDPQHF
TRBJ1-1 - TRBV24-1 once TGTGCCACCAGTGATTCTCTTGACATGGCAGCTTTCTTT CATSDSLDMAAFF
TRBJ1-2 - TRBV19 - TGTGCCAGTAGCCTGTGGTCAGGAACAAACTATGGCTACACCTTC CASSLWSGTNYGYTF
TRBJ1-2 - TRBV7-6 few TGTGCCAGCAGCTTAGGGGCAGCTTCCAACTATGGCTACACCTTC CASSLGAASNYGYTF
TRBJ1-1 - TRBV7-6 - TGTGCCAGCAGCTTAGATCCAGTTGAAGCTTTCTTT CASSLDPVEAFF
TRBJ1-2 - TRBV27 - TGTGCCAGCAGTTTAATGGGGGGGGTCTATGGCTACACCTTC CASSLMGGVYGYTF
TRBJ1-4 - TRBV14 - TGTGCCAGCAGCCAAGCTGATGAGAATGAAAAACTGTTTTTT CASSQADENEKLFF
TRBJ1-2 - TRBV6-1 - TGTGCCAGCAGTGTCATAACTCGAGCAGGGTTGGGTGGCTACACCTTC CASSVITRAGLGGYTF
TRBJ2-3 TRBD1 TRBV27 once TGTGCCAGCAGTTTACGCCAGGGGGCAAGTAGCACAGATACGCAGTATTTT CASSLRQGASSTDTQYF
TRBJ1-5 TRBD1 TRBV7-2 - TGTGCCAGCAGCTTAGGTTGGAGACAGGGAGGTCAGCCCCAGCATTTT CASSLGWRQGGQPQHF
TRBJ2-7 - TRBV12-3/TRBV12-4 - TGTGCCAGCAAAGACAGGAATGGATACGAGCAGTACTTC CASKDRNGYEQYF
TRBJ1-2 TRBD1 TRBV19 - TGTGCCAGTAGTCCACAGGGGGCACGTGGCTACACCTTC CASSPQGARGYTF
TRBJ1-1 - TRBV18 - TGTGCCAGCTCACCACCCTTAGGGGGTGAAGCTTTCTTT CASSPPLGGEAFF
TRBJ2-5 TRBD2 TRBV19 - TGTGCCAGTAGTATCGGACTAGCGGGGGGGCAAGAGACCCAGTACTTC CASSIGLAGGQETQYF
TRBJ2-1 TRBD2 TRBV5-4 - TGTGCCAGCAGCTTATTAAGCGGGGGGGACTACAATGAGCAGTTCTTC CASSLLSGGDYNEQFF
TRBJ2-7 TRBD1 TRBV29-1 - TGCAGCGTTGAGAAGGGGACAGACCCCTACGAGCAGTACTTC CSVEKGTDPYEQYF
TRBJ1-1 - TRBV29-1 - TGCAGCGCCGCGAAATGGGGCGAAGACACTGAAGCTTTCTTT CSAAKWGEDTEAFF
TRBJ1-2 - TRBV6-5 - TGTGCCAGCAGGAACATCGCGGGCTATGGCTACACCTTC CASRNIAGYGYTF
TRBJ1-5 TRBD1 TRBV30 - TGTGCCTGGGGACAGGGGATGAATACCCAGCATTTT CAWGQGMNTQHF
TRBJ1-1 TRBD1 TRBV5-6 - TGTGCCAGCAGCTTCGCTGGGACAGGGCACACTGAAGCTTTCTTT CASSFAGTGHTEAFF
TRBJ2-7 TRBD1 TRBV18 once TGTGCCAGCTCACCACCGGACAGGGTACACGAGCAGTACTTC CASSPPDRVHEQYF